This T cell receptor beta chain derives from a study of vaccination and CD4 T cells after COVID-19. Overall study: The convalescents, six males and four females, included two who were Hispanic. Control cultures used a CEFX viral epitope pool, an HIV-1 Nef peptide pool, or no peptide.

An Oncomine TCR Beta short-read assay was used to sequence the DNA from cultured CD4+ T cells. TCRdb ran MiXCR on the PCR reads and lists one entry per CDR3 protein. The top ten hold about 12% of the sample, which has about 21,000 distinct CDR3 sequences, 46% seen once. Described time point: late sampling 161 to 241 days after vaccination in a few convalescent patients. The treatment was: approximately 10-day PBMC culture with coronavirus spike peptide pools or control peptides (ViraFEST assay). Antigen-specific T cells were expanded with peptide pools by ViraFEST, and TCRs were then sequenced. To note about this clonotype: What it binds is unknown.

Broader study findings: Reactive clone data from convalescent patients indicated a median of roughly 86% appearing only post-vaccination.

The CDR3 spans 11 residues. Germline assignment: CDR1 ENHRY and CDR2 SYGVKD. V shed 3 bases and J shed 10 bases, with 9 bases lying between them. The TCR sequence derives from a human donor who had recovered from COVID-19. V and J are TRBV10-3 and TRBJ1-2, with D uncertain. Material: CD4+ T cells from blood, cultured in vitro, obtained about 7 months after SARS-CoV-2 vaccination. CDR3: CAISDSASYTF. Here the CDR3 DNA reads TGTGCCATCAGTGACTCCGCCTCCTACACCTTC.